These 3 T cell receptor beta chains share one sample of origin, sequenced in a study of shared clonotypes between healthy human individuals. Sequenced by immunoSEQ multiplex PCR; TCRdb stores in-frame clones only, minus some. The table lists roughly 1,500,000 clones, 95% to 99% of them singletons. Sample: naive CD4+ T cells sorted from blood. Documented subset: CD45RA+ positively selected. The receptor set was obtained from a man aged 25 to 40 in good health.

The chain is built from TRBV28 and TRBJ2-7; D gene ambiguous. There are 11 residues in the CDR3. Trimming took 5 bases from V and 7 from J, leaving 9 bases between them. The germline gives CDR1 MDHEN, CDR2 SYDVKM. CDR3 in DNA: TGTGCCAGCAGTGATCGAGGAGAGCAGTACTTC. Residues: CASSDRGEQYF.

CDR3 residues: CASSIARGGSYEQYF. The CDR3 DNA reads as TGTGCCAGTAGTATAGCCCGAGGAGGGTCGTACGAGCAGTACTTC. This sequence joins TRBV19 and TRBJ2-7; the D gene is possibly TRBD2 (6 bases). The CDR3 runs 15 residues. The V gene's germline CDR1 is LNHDA and CDR2 SQIVND (reference sequence). Trimming shortened V by 1 base and J by 4 bases, and 14 bases separated the two germline ends.

The chain uses TRBV6-5 and TRBJ2-7; 12 bases line up with TRBD2. The V segment lost 7 bases and the J segment 5 bases; nucleotides outside the gene matches: 9. The CDR3 covers 15 residues. Germline-derived CDR1 and CDR2 are MNHEY and SVGAGI. CDR3 nucleotide sequence: TGTGCCAGCACTCATCGACTAGCGGGAGTCCACGAGCAGTACTTC. As protein: CASTHRLAGVHEQYF.